The 5 T cell receptor beta chains in this list originate from one sample, sequenced in a study of T cells after posttransplantation cyclophosphamide. The repertoire was sequenced with immunoSEQ multiplex PCR; TCRdb's copy has only in-frame clones and lacks some. The sample presents just over 25,000 clones, none singletons. Sequencing input: PBMCs. The origin of the receptors is a man between 45 and 60 years old in good health, CMV-negative, and a related stem cell transplant donor.

This clone was recorded many times. V usage is TRBV7-2 and J usage is TRBJ2-7; D perhaps matches TRBD1 (6 bases). Trimming stripped 1 base from V and 3 bases from J, with 10 bases between. Germline assignment: CDR1 SGHTA and CDR2 FQGNSA. The CDR3 consists of 14 residues. CDR3 sequence: CASSLGGQYYEQYF. The CDR3 nucleotides are TGTGCCAGCAGCTTAGGCGGACAGTACTACGAGCAGTACTTC.

This clone has a count of ten or more. V usage is TRBV7-9 and J usage is TRBJ1-2, with D possibly matching TRBD1 (6 bases). The ends were cut back, 11 bases at V and 6 bases at J, with 25 bases in the middle. Germline loops: CDR1 SEHNR, CDR2 FQNEAQ (reference sequence). The CDR3 is 15 amino acids. The CDR3 spells CASTRGLGAIDGYTF. CDR3 nucleotides: TGTGCCTCCACCCGTGGGCTGGGGGCGATCGATGGCTACACCTTC.

This clone was seen at least ten times. The J gene is TRBJ2-7, the V gene TRBV6-6; D gene ambiguous. Germline V gene data show CDR1 as MNHNY and CDR2 as SVGAGI (reference sequence). The CDR3 covers 12 residues. Trimming cost V 2 bases and J 2 bases, with 4 bases left between them. The CDR3 is CASSYGPYEQYF. The CDR3 DNA is TGTGCCAGCAGTTACGGCCCCTACGAGCAGTACTTC.

In its sample, this clone was seen many times. The chain couples TRBV5-4 to TRBJ2-3, with 11 bases lining up with TRBD1. Trimming removed 4 bases from V and 4 bases from J; junction bases left unmatched: 8. In germline, CDR1 is SGHNT, CDR2 YYREEE (reference sequence). The CDR3 has 16 amino acids. In nucleotides, the CDR3 is TGTGCCAGCAGCCCGGGGACAGGGGGTTATGCAGATACGCAGTATTTT. Residues: CASSPGTGGYADTQYF.

This clone was counted ten times or more. The chain joins TRBV5-1 to TRBJ2-2, with 9 positions matching TRBD1. Germline assignment: CDR1 SGHRS and CDR2 YFSETQ. The CDR3 is 18 amino acids. V was pared by 4 bases and J by 7 bases, with 17 bases of the junction left unmatched. CDR3 loop: CASSPIPSGTGKYGELFF. The DNA for the CDR3 is TGCGCCAGCAGCCCGATCCCTTCCGGGACAGGGAAATACGGGGAGCTGTTTTTT.